The TCR beta chain under discussion was sequenced for a study of T cell repertoires in cytomegalovirus infection. Study background: An indication of both CMV infection and matching HLA type came from public TCR beta signatures.

TCRdb called the reads again in MiXCR, with one record for every CDR3 protein. This sample has 97,000 or so distinct CDR3 sequences; more than 15% occur once, and the top ten carry approximately 7.6%. Whole-study findings and limits: Ex vivo responses were dominated by HLA-C-restricted CMV-specific TCR beta clonotypes. There were carriers of CMV plus the relevant HLA, and cumulative public TCR beta family frequency identified them.

This CDR3 has 11 residues. Germline V gives CDR1 MNHEY, CDR2 SVGEGT. This clonotype was counted between two and nine times. Its antigen remains unknown. An end of the junction does not agree with germline; a read error may underlie this. This sequence was found in a human donor in good health (CMV status not recorded). Some clones in this sample may be carry-over from other donors' samples. The genes are TRBV6-2 or TRBV6-3 and TRBJ2-1, with TRBD2 identical over 7 bases. Sequencing used PBMCs. The CDR3 DNA reads TGTGCCAGCAGTTATGAGCGGGGAAGGGTCTTC. It codes for CASSYERGRVF.